Presented here are 2 T cell receptor beta chains from one specimen sequenced in a study of regulatory T cells in long-lasting Graves disease. Time point meaning: persistent/refractory GD, antithyroid drugs over 5 years with positive TRAb. Preparation of the TCR library used RNA extracted from PBMCs. Library construction for TCR beta used iRepertoire HTBI primers and Arm-PCR of CDR3 regions. TCRdb analysed the multiplex PCR reads with MiXCR anew, one entry per CDR3 protein. This table has 400,000 to 500,000 distinct CDR3 sequences, 20% to 25% appearing once. Source: peripheral blood mononuclear cells (PBMCs), taken when the disease was refractory, from a patient treated with antithyroid drugs. These receptors were obtained from a female donor with Graves disease.

This rearrangement joins TRBV6-5 to TRBJ1-1; a weak D match, TRBD1 (6 bases). Germline CDR1 is MNHEY and CDR2 is SVGAGI. CDR3 length equals 14 residues. Trimming removed 4 bases from V and 5 bases from J, with 14 bases in between. CDR3 region: CASSLGGARTEAFF. The DNA for the CDR3 is TGTGCCAGCAGTTTAGGGGGGGCGAGGACTGAAGCTTTCTTT.

In its sample, this clonotype was seen many times. V and J are TRBV5-1 and TRBJ2-7, with 8 bases that match TRBD2. There are 13 residues in the CDR3. Germline CDR1 and CDR2: SGHRS and YFSETQ. Trimming cost V 3 bases and J 3 bases; bases outside gene matches: 2. The CDR3 protein is CASSSGLDYEQYF. In DNA form, the CDR3 reads TGCGCCAGCAGCTCGGGACTAGACTACGAGCAGTACTTC.